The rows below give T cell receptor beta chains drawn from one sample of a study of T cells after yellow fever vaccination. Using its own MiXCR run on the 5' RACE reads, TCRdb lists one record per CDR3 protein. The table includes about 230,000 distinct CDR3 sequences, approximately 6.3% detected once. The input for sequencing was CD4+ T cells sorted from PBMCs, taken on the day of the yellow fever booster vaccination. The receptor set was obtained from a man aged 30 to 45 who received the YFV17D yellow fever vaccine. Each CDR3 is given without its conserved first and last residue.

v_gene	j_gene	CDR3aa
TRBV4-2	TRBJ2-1	ASSQEATPTPQF
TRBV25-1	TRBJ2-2	ASRGQGGTGELF
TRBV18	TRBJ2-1	ASSPPRGQGKDNEQF
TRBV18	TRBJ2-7	ASSPAQYEQY
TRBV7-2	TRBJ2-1	ASSRWRGGSYNEQF
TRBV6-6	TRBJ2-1	ASRKQGAEQF
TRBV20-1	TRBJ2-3	SAIPPGLATDTQY
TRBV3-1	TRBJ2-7	ASSTHSEQY
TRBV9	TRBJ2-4	ASSVGTAKNIQY
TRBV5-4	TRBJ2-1	ASSLGDRVDNEQF
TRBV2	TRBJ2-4	ASMLGQGKNIQY
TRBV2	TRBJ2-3	ASSKTGGADTQY
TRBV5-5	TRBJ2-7	ASRQGTSYGSEQY
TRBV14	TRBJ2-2	ASRSSRAGELF
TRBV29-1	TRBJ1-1	SVGQLNTEAF
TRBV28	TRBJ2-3	ASSTRSGPGLGRGTDTQY
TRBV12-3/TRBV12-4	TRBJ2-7	ASTPTDRASYEQY
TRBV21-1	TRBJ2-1	ASSGTSGRVEQF
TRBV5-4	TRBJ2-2	ASSLPGPAGTGELF
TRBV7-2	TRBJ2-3	ASSGSGRGPPAQY
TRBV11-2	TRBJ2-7	ASSSEWTEQY
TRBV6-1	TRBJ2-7	ANSPGQGSNEQY
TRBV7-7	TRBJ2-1	ASSPKAGVVAREQF
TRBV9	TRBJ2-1	ASSVAGASGRNEQF
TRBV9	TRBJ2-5	ASSVTLQAEETQY
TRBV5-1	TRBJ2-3	ASSNLGSTDTQY
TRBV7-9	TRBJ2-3	ASSPRGARADTQY
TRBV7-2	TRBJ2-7	ATSQSTEQY
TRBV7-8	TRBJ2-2	ASIPTTGTSDGELF
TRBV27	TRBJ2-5	ASSLSWTGVETQY
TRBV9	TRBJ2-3	ASSRTAQVRSDTQY
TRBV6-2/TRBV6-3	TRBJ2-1	ASSRDRALNEQF